The next 19 T cell receptor beta chains were all read from a single sample in a study of blood T cell repertoires in COVID-19. TCRdb keeps only in-frame clones here, not all; method: immunoSEQ multiplex PCR. The sample has approximately 150,000 clones, around 80% seen once. The specimen was peripheral blood. The receptors derive from a human donor with acute or convalescent COVID-19. The donor label of this sample is uncertain.

The V and J genes are TRBV11-2 and TRBJ2-7; 7 bases fit TRBD1. The CDR3 length is 14 residues. Per germline, CDR1 SGHAT and CDR2 FQNNGV. Trimming removed 5 bases from V and 6 bases from J; junction bases left unmatched: 10. This chain's CDR3 is CASSGGQARGEQYF. Written as DNA, the CDR3 is TGTGCCAGCAGCGGAGGACAGGCTCGGGGCGAGCAGTACTTC.

The gene calls are TRBV2 and TRBJ1-2; D uncertain. The V gene lost 10 bases and the J gene lost 1 base, with 13 bases spanning the gap. CDR3 length: 13 residues. Germline CDR1 and CDR2: SNHLY and FYNNEI. This CDR3 reads CANLVQVNYGYTF. Written as DNA, the CDR3 is TGTGCCAACCTCGTCCAGGTTAACTATGGCTACACCTTC.

The chain couples TRBV4-3 to TRBJ1-2; 9 nucleotides agree with TRBD1. Germline-derived CDR1 and CDR2 are LGHNA and YSLEER. Trimming took 0 bases from V and 11 from J; bases not matched to a gene: 10. This CDR3 contains 15 residues. CDR3 amino acids: CASSQDLRQDRGYTF. Here the CDR3 DNA reads TGCGCCAGCAGCCAAGACCTACGGCAGGACAGGGGATACACCTTC.

This sequence joins TRBV2 and TRBJ2-1; D is perhaps TRBD1 (5 bases). CDR1 and CDR2 (germline): SNHLY, FYNNEI. The CDR3 has 13 residues. V lost 2 bases to trimming and J lost 3 bases, with 5 bases between them. The CDR3 sequence: CASSEQGYNEQFF. DNA for the CDR3: TGTGCCAGCAGTGAACAGGGCTACAATGAGCAGTTCTTC.

The genes are TRBV29-1 and TRBJ1-1; D unresolved. Germline V gives CDR1 SQVTM, CDR2 ANQGSEA. This CDR3 has 14 amino acids. Trimming removed 3 bases from V and 0 bases from J, with 11 bases in between. The CDR3 reads CSVDPGRMNTEAFF. CDR3 coding DNA: TGCAGCGTTGATCCAGGCCGGATGAACACTGAAGCTTTCTTT.

The chain recombines TRBV19 with TRBJ2-3; 9 bases are shared with TRBD2. The V segment lost 4 bases and the J segment 2 bases; nucleotides outside the gene matches: 10. The CDR3 consists of 17 residues. The germline gives CDR1 LNHDA, CDR2 SQIVND (reference sequence). Written as DNA, the CDR3 is TGTGCCAGTAGTACCGGCCAGCTAGCGGGGTACACAGATACGCAGTATTTT. It is translated as CASSTGQLAGYTDTQYF.

The chain joins TRBV18 to TRBJ1-5; D ambiguous. V lost 2 bases and J 4 bases, leaving 15 bases between the germline ends. Germline V gene sequence: CDR1 KGHSH, CDR2 LQKENI. The length of the CDR3 is 16 residues. In DNA, the CDR3 is TGTGCCAGCTCACCAGGGCAGCTGAGTTGGAATCAGCCCCAGCATTTT. Amino acid sequence: CASSPGQLSWNQPQHF.

The chain joins TRBV25-1 to TRBJ1-1; TRBD1 is a possible D gene (6 bases). This CDR3 region has 15 residues. Between the trimmed V and J ends, which lost 7 bases and 4 bases, there was a span of 19 bases. The V gene's germline CDR1 is MGHDK and CDR2 SYGVNS. The DNA for the CDR3 is TGTGCCAGCACCCCCGCTCAGGGGAGAAGCACTGAAGCTTTCTTT. The encoded protein is CASTPAQGRSTEAFF.

The chain couples TRBV10-3 to TRBJ2-2, with D maybe TRBD2 (6 bases). CDR1 and CDR2 from the germline V gene are ENHRY and SYGVKD. CDR3 size: 15 residues. Trimming stripped 4 bases from V and 4 bases from J, with 13 bases between. CDR3: CAISGEARGTGELFF. The CDR3 DNA follows: TGTGCCATCAGTGGGGAGGCCCGTGGCACCGGGGAGCTGTTTTTT.

The rearrangement joins TRBV6-5 to TRBJ2-7, with TRBD1 matching over 10 bases. Trimming cost V 6 bases and J 4 bases; bases outside gene matches: 6. This CDR3 is built from 14 residues. The V gene's germline CDR1 is MNHEY and CDR2 SVGAGI. The CDR3 sequence: CASRAGTGAYEQYF. The CDR3 DNA follows: TGTGCCAGCAGAGCCGGGACAGGGGCATACGAGCAGTACTTC.

This chain joins TRBV7-8 and TRBJ2-7; 7 nucleotides agree with TRBD1. Germline V gene sequence: CDR1 SGHVS, CDR2 FQNEAQ. The CDR3 runs to 17 residues. Losses at the gene ends were 5 bases for V and 2 bases for J; bases not matched to a gene: 15. The CDR3 bases are TGTGCCAGCAGCACCCGAACCTCCGGGACAGCAGCCTACGAGCAGTACTTC. Translated, it gives CASSTRTSGTAAYEQYF.

The rearrangement joins TRBV11-1 to TRBJ2-7; 8 bases agree with TRBD1. CDR1 is SGHAT and CDR2 is FQDESV in the germline V gene (reference sequence). The CDR3 is 15 amino acids. V was clipped by 1 base and J by 3 bases; unmatched bases: 5. The DNA for the CDR3 is TGTGCCAGCAGCTTAGAACAGGGGGGACACTACGAGCAGTACTTC. It encodes CASSLEQGGHYEQYF.

This clone was detected only once. The chain combines TRBV7-3 with TRBJ2-1, with a tentative D call TRBD2 (6 bases). V shed 2 bases and J shed 10 bases, with 15 bases lying between them. Looked up from germline, CDR1 is SGHTA and CDR2 is FQGTGA. The CDR3 runs to 14 residues. The CDR3 sequence: CASSLRSAGGEQFF. The CDR3 DNA reads as TGTGCCAGCAGCTTACGTTCCGCCGGGGGAGAGCAGTTCTTC. Looking up the rest from reference TRBV7-3 and TRBJ2-1 gives the full variable domain: GAGVSQTPSNKVTEKGKYVELRCDPISGHTALYWYRQSLGQGPEFLIYFQGTGAADDSGLPNDRFFAVRPEGSVSTLKIQRTERGDSAVYLCASSLRSAGGEQFFGPGTRLTVL.

The CDR3, as DNA: TGTGCCAGCAGCTTTTCCGAGATTAACTATGGCTACACCTTC. It codes for CASSFSEINYGYTF. The chain employs TRBV7-2 and TRBJ1-2; no clear D. Trimming took off 3 bases at V and 1 base at J, with 9 bases between the two ends. The CDR3 length is 14 residues. From germline, CDR1 is SGHTA and CDR2 FQGNSA.

The V and J genes are TRBV5-1 and TRBJ2-2; 8 nucleotides agree with TRBD1. V was pared by 0 bases and J by 2 bases, with 6 bases of the junction left unmatched. This CDR3 has 17 amino acids. Germline values: CDR1 SGHRS, CDR2 YFSETQ. The CDR3 region has the DNA TGCGCCAGCAGCTTGGATTCGGCAGGGGGCAACACCGGGGAGCTGTTTTTT. Translation gives CASSLDSAGGNTGELFF.

The rearrangement uses TRBV7-7 and TRBJ1-1; 7 bases match TRBD1. Germline CDR1 is SSHAT and CDR2 is FNYEAQ (reference sequence). The length of the CDR3 is 12 residues. CDR3 bases: TGTGCTAGCGGTACAGGGGCCACTGAAGCTTTCTTT. It is translated as CASGTGATEAFF.

CDR3 amino acids: CASSEVMGRGTEAFF. In DNA, the CDR3 is TGTGCCAGCAGTGAAGTTATGGGCCGCGGGACTGAAGCTTTCTTT. The V call is TRBV6-1, the J call TRBJ1-1; D unresolved. The CDR3 consists of 15 residues. From germline, CDR1 is MNHNS and CDR2 SASEGT. The V end lost 1 base, the J end lost 5 bases, and 14 bases lay between the germline ends.

This chain uses TRBV7-8 with TRBJ1-5, with 7 bases aligning to TRBD1. The CDR3 consists of 19 residues. V was pared by 4 bases and J by 2 bases, with 17 bases of the junction left unmatched. Germline CDR1 and CDR2: SGHVS and FQNEAQ. This CDR3 is CASSWRETGTAGGNQPQHF. For the CDR3, the DNA is TGTGCCAGCAGCTGGAGAGAAACCGGGACAGCGGGCGGCAATCAGCCCCAGCATTTT.

This clone has only one observation. V and J are TRBV30 and TRBJ1-2, with 12 bases lining up with TRBD1. Germline CDR1 reads GTSNPN; CDR2 reads SVGIG (reference sequence). V was pared by 7 bases and J by 6 bases, with 6 bases of the junction left unmatched. This CDR3 has 13 amino acids. The DNA for the CDR3 is TGTGCCTTAGGGACAGGGGGCTATGATGGCTACACCTTC. Its protein product is CALGTGGYDGYTF.